This entry describes one T cell receptor beta chain. The antigen is unknown. This sample is drawn from a study of T cell responses to AZD1222 COVID-19 vaccine. Generated by immunoSEQ multiplex PCR, the TCRdb table keeps only in-frame clones and is missing some. The table records 120,000 to 150,000 clones, approximately 90% of them present only once. V lost 5 bases and J 4 bases, leaving 9 bases between the germline ends. This CDR3 spans 14 amino acids. Germline assignment: CDR1 PRHDT and CDR2 FYEKMQ (reference sequence). Study observations and caveats: Donors were mostly white British, more females; clonal diversity possibly underestimated. Repertoires were obtained solely post-peak T cell response.

The material was peripheral blood, obtained 28 days after the second AZD1222 dose. The sequence was collected from an adult who received the AZD1222 COVID-19 vaccine. V is TRBV13 and J is TRBJ2-6; D not certain. CDR3 region: CASSQSSGANVLTF. The DNA for the CDR3 is TGTGCCAGCAGCCAGAGTTCGGGGGCCAACGTCCTGACTTTC.